This TCR beta chain was identified during a study of blood T cell repertoires in COVID-19. Study details: The samples span acute and convalescent COVID-19 from the United States, Italy and Spain. T cells, B-cell-depleted T cells, or PBMCs supplied cDNA or gDNA.

Authors' methods: Scientists estimated how many nucleated cells there were by amplifying reference gene primers. This table comes from immunoSEQ multiplex PCR, and its TCRdb copy is limited to in-frame clones, with some not included. Clonal size and the V and J genes are those of that table, whereas D and trimming came from the DNA. The sample holds some 65,000 clones, approximately 93% seen once. This CDR3 is 14 amino acids long. Germline V CDR1 and CDR2: SGHTA, FQGNSA. Trimming cost V 4 bases and J 4 bases; bases outside gene matches: 1. The receptor's source is an older man with active COVID-19. The sample was peripheral blood. The chain recombines TRBV7-2 with TRBJ2-1; 10 bases line up with TRBD2. CDR3 loop: CASSSSGGYNEQFF. CDR3 DNA sequence: TGTGCCAGCAGCTCTAGCGGGGGTTACAATGAGCAGTTCTTC.